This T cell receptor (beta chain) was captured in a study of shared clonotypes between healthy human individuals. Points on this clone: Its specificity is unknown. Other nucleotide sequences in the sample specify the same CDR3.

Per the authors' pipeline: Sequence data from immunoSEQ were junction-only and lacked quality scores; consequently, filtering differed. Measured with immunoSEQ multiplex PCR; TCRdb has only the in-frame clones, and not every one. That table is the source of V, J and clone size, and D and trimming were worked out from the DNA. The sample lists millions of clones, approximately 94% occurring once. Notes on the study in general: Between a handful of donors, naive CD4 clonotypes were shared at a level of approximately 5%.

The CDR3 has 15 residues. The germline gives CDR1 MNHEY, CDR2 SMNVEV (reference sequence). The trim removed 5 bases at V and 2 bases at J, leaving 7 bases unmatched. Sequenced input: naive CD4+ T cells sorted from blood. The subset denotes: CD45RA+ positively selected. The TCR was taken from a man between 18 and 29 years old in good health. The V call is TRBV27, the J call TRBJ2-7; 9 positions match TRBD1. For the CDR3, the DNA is TGTGCCAGCAGTCTGGGACAGGGCGCCACCTACGAGCAGTACTTC. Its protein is CASSLGQGATYEQYF.